Listed below are T cell receptor beta chains from one sample, sequenced in a study of regulatory and conventional T cells in RAG deficiency. Generated by immunoSEQ multiplex PCR, the TCRdb table keeps only in-frame clones and is missing some. The data contain 32,000 or so clones, approximately 89% of them singletons. These data were also filed under a second study, of regulatory T cells.

The sample consisted of CD8+ T cells sorted from blood. These receptors all stem from a human donor in good health. CDR3s include the opening cysteine and the closing phenylalanine or tryptophan. Fields, in order: D gene, CDR3 length, J gene, clone size, V gene, CDR3 protein, CDR3 DNA. The D gene is left open where the match is weak. Not every row has a clone size; where given, it reads once, few, many or a size class.

>.|13|TRBJ2-5|few|TRBV9
CASSVVQGETQYF
TGTGCCAGCAGCGTAGTTCAGGGCGAGACCCAGTACTTC
>.|12|TRBJ1-2|.|TRBV5-1
CASSTGQLGYTF
TGCGCCAGCAGCACGGGCCAACTGGGCTACACCTTC
>TRBD1|14|TRBJ1-2|.|TRBV4-1
CASRGTGGHYGYTF
TGCGCCAGCAGAGGGACAGGGGGACACTATGGCTACACCTTC
>TRBD1|17|TRBJ1-5|.|TRBV5-5
CASSPEDRGMGNQPQHF
TGTGCCAGCAGCCCCGAGGACAGGGGAATGGGGAATCAGCCCCAGCATTTT
>.|15|TRBJ2-1|few|TRBV4-2
CASSQEVDPYNEQFF
TGTGCCAGCAGCCAAGAGGTGGACCCCTACAATGAGCAGTTCTTC
>.|15|TRBJ2-5|.|TRBV27
CASSPENRYQETQYF
TGTGCCAGCAGTCCCGAGAACAGATACCAAGAGACCCAGTACTTC
>.|12|TRBJ1-1|.|TRBV14
CASTPGGTEAFF
TGTGCCAGCACTCCGGGGGGCACTGAAGCTTTCTTT
>TRBD1|14|TRBJ1-5|.|TRBV2
CASSEMTGEQPQHF
TGTGCCAGCAGTGAAATGACAGGGGAACAGCCCCAGCATTTT
>.|12|TRBJ1-1|once|TRBV29-1
CSYEAGVTEAFF
TGCAGCTACGAAGCCGGTGTCACTGAAGCTTTCTTT
>TRBD2|16|TRBJ2-7|.|TRBV28
CASSSRTSGRSLEQYF
TGTGCCAGCAGTTCCCGGACTAGCGGACGCTCTCTTGAGCAGTACTTC
>.|13|TRBJ2-7|.|TRBV28
CASSLVGNYEQYF
TGTGCCAGCAGTTTGGTCGGGAACTACGAGCAGTACTTC
>.|11|TRBJ2-7|.|TRBV25-1
CASTGVYEQYF
TGTGCCAGCACAGGGGTCTACGAGCAGTACTTC
>.|15|TRBJ2-2|once|TRBV9
CASSVEGVRTGELFF
TGTGCCAGCAGCGTAGAGGGGGTTCGCACCGGGGAGCTGTTTTTT
>TRBD2|16|TRBJ2-5|.|TRBV5-1
CASRTLAGGEQETQYF
TGCGCCAGCAGGACCTTAGCGGGAGGGGAACAAGAGACCCAGTACTTC
>.|15|TRBJ1-2|.|TRBV4-2
CASSHTGYGSYGYTF
TGTGCCAGCAGCCACACAGGTTATGGTAGCTATGGCTACACCTTC